These 10 T cell receptor beta chains were sequenced from one sample in a study of T cell responses to AZD1222 COVID-19 vaccine. Method: immunoSEQ multiplex PCR; TCRdb's copy keeps in-frame clones and lacks some. The top ten hold around 9.3% of the sample, which has fewer than 200,000 clones, approximately 92% seen once. This sample comprised peripheral blood, obtained on day 0 of AZD1222 vaccination. These receptors were collected from an adult in good health.

The count of this clone is one. This chain connects TRBV5-6 to TRBJ2-5; D possibly corresponds to TRBD2 (6 bases). This CDR3 spans 16 amino acids. From germline, CDR1 is SGHDT and CDR2 YYEEEE. Trimming pared 2 bases from V and 5 bases from J, leaving 19 bases between. This chain's CDR3 is CASSLGHRGAVETQYF. Written as DNA, the CDR3 is TGTGCCAGCAGCTTAGGGCATCGCGGGGCGGTCGAGACCCAGTACTTC.

This clone occurred once. This chain uses TRBV30 with TRBJ2-1, with TRBD2 as a possible D gene (5 bases). Trimming removed 3 bases at V and 0 bases at J, with 6 bases between. From germline, CDR1 is GTSNPN and CDR2 SVGIG (reference sequence). The CDR3 has 13 amino acids. CDR3 DNA sequence: TGTGCCTGGAGACGGGGCTCCTACAATGAGCAGTTCTTC. Its translation is CAWRRGSYNEQFF.

This clone was observed a few times. The rearrangement joins TRBV25-1 to TRBJ1-4; the match to TRBD1 covers 9 bases. The germline V gene has CDR1 MGHDK and CDR2 SYGVNS. With V trimmed by 4 bases and J by 5 bases, 5 bases remained unmatched. There are 15 residues in the CDR3. CDR3 region: CASSGRQGGNEKLFF. In DNA form, the CDR3 reads TGTGCCAGCAGTGGGCGACAGGGGGGCAATGAAAAACTGTTTTTT. Using reference TRBV25-1 and TRBJ1-4 for the parts outside the CDR3, the full variable domain is EADIYQTPRYLVIGTGKKITLECSQTMGHDKMYWYQQDPGMELHLIHYSYGVNSTEKGDLSSESTVSRIRTEHFPLTLESARPSHTSQYLCASSGRQGGNEKLFFGSGTQLSVL.

The rearrangement joins TRBV6-5 to TRBJ1-5; a weak D match, TRBD1 (5 bases). The CDR3 is 15 residues long. Germline V CDR1 and CDR2: MNHEY, SVGAGI. Deletions cut 4 bases from V and 1 base from J, with 11 bases between. The CDR3: CASSSQGGSNQPQHF. The DNA for the CDR3 is TGTGCCAGCAGTTCCCAGGGAGGAAGCAATCAGCCCCAGCATTTT.

The chain uses TRBV2 and TRBJ2-5, with D perhaps given as TRBD1 or TRBD2 (5 bases each). Germline V gene lookup returns CDR1 SNHLY and CDR2 FYNNEI. The V end lost 4 bases, the J end lost 7 bases, and 13 bases lay between the germline ends. This CDR3 spans 13 amino acids. CDR3 sequence: CASSGGAPGTQYF. The CDR3 coding sequence is TGTGCCAGCAGTGGAGGGGCCCCGGGGACCCAGTACTTC.

J is TRBJ1-2 and V is TRBV4-3; no clear D. Germline V gene data show CDR1 as LGHNA and CDR2 as YSLEER. Trimming shortened V by 1 base and J by 2 bases, and 8 bases separated the two germline ends. CDR3 size: 14 residues. The CDR3 coding sequence is TGCGCCAGCAGCCAAGGTAAAGGAAACTATGGCTACACCTTC. As protein: CASSQGKGNYGYTF.

This chain links TRBV19 with TRBJ2-1; perhaps TRBD2 as D (6 bases). This CDR3 has 14 residues. V was shortened by 6 bases and J by 4 bases, with 13 bases between the two germline ends. Germline CDR1 LNHDA, CDR2 SQIVND (reference sequence). DNA of the CDR3: TGTGCCAGTAGACATCTAGCGAGTTACAATGAGCAGTTCTTC. Translation: CASRHLASYNEQFF. The variable domain in full, with the rest retrieved from reference TRBV19 and TRBJ2-1, is DGGITQSPKYLFRKEGQNVTLSCEQNLNHDAMYWYRQDPGQGLRLIYYSQIVNDFQKGDIAEGYSVSREKKESFPLTVTSAQKNPTAFYLCASRHLASYNEQFFGPGTRLTVL.

The chain combines TRBV12-3 or TRBV12-4 with TRBJ1-1; D uncertain. This CDR3 contains 11 residues. Trimming stripped 6 bases from V and 8 bases from J, with 10 bases between. CDR3 loop: CASSLVGEAFF. In DNA, the CDR3 is TGTGCCAGCAGCCTCGTCGGGGAAGCTTTCTTT.

This clone has just one count. This sequence is one base from a far larger clone and is likely a read error. The chain recombines TRBV7-9 with TRBJ2-7; a weak D match, TRBD1 (6 bases). Germline V gives CDR1 SEHNR, CDR2 FQNEAQ (reference sequence). V lost 5 bases and J lost 4, with 9 bases in between. This CDR3 contains 12 residues. The DNA for the CDR3 is TGTGCCAGCAGCCAGGACAGTTACGAGCAGTACTTC. Amino acids: CASSQDSYEQYF. Drawing the rest from reference TRBV7-9 and TRBJ2-7, the complete variable domain is DTGVSQNPRHKITKRGQNVTFRCDPISEHNRLYWYRQTLGQGPEFLTYFQNEAQLEKSRLLSDRFSAERPKGSFSTLEIQRTEQGDSAMYLCASSQDSYEQYFGPGTRLTVT.

This clone appeared a few times. The gene calls are TRBV15 and TRBJ2-1; 8 bases align to TRBD2. The J segment lost 9 bases and the V segment lost 2 bases, leaving 15 bases of the junction unmatched. Germline V gene sequence: CDR1 LNHNV, CDR2 YYDKDF (reference sequence). CDR3 length: 17 amino acids. The CDR3 coding sequence is TGTGCCACCAGCAGACCCTCAATAGCGGGGCTTCGAAGTGAGCAGTTCTTC. Its translation is CATSRPSIAGLRSEQFF.